This T cell receptor beta chain was captured in a study of shared clonotypes between healthy human individuals. The study, taken as a whole, reports: Among a few donors, roughly 5.4% of naive CD4 clonotypes were found in common.

As regards this clone: Its antigen is not identified.

CD8 cells regarded as naive lacked CD45RO, were positively chosen for CCR7, and omitted terminally differentiated effector memory CD45RA+ cells. TCRdb keeps only in-frame clones here, not all; method: immunoSEQ multiplex PCR. The repertoire holds 1.5 million to 2.5 million clones, with about 94% as singletons. Sequencing was performed on naive CD8+ T cells sorted from blood. The TCR originated in a man aged 18-30 years in good health.

CDR3 protein: CASSQEPDRGSGEQYF. In nucleotides, the CDR3 is TGTGCCAGCAGCCAAGAACCGGACAGGGGGTCAGGGGAGCAGTACTTC. V is TRBV4-2 and J is TRBJ2-7, with 10 nucleotides matching TRBD1. After removal of 0 bases from V and 7 bases from J, the junction contained 9 bases not matched to a gene. CDR3 length: 16 residues. Germline V gene data show CDR1 as LGHNA and CDR2 as YNFKEQ.